The text below deals with one T cell receptor beta chain. These data originate in a study of blood T cell repertoires in COVID-19. Across the whole study: Sources were T cells, B-cell-depleted T cells, or PBMCs; the material itself was cDNA or gDNA.

Authors' methods: Reference gene primer amplification in the assay estimated nucleated cell counts. Sequenced by immunoSEQ multiplex PCR; TCRdb stores in-frame clones only, minus some. V, J and clone size reflect that table, while D and trimming were determined from the DNA. This sample carries fewer than 350,000 clones, about 86% of them seen once, and the ten largest clones take more than 10%. The CDR3 is 14 residues long. With 3 bases removed from V and 6 bases from J, the gap between germline ends came to 17 bases. The germline V gene encodes CDR1 SQVTM and CDR2 ANQGSEA. The sample consisted of peripheral blood. The chain carries TRBV29-1 and TRBJ1-1; D might be TRBD1 (5 bases). This clonotype originated in a woman aged 25 to 39 with COVID-19, enrolled during active disease. The CDR3 is CSVDMRQGHAEAFF. The CDR3, as DNA: TGCAGCGTTGACATGAGGCAGGGCCACGCTGAAGCTTTCTTT.